This T cell receptor beta chain came from a study of cytomegalovirus exposure and HLA in healthy donors. The germline CDR1 and CDR2 sequences are MNHEY and SVGAGI. J gave up 6 bases and V 7 bases, and 11 bases lay outside the gene matches. The CDR3 contains 15 residues. 60 Vbeta and 13 Jbeta primers were used in PCR. TCRdb keeps only in-frame clones here, not all; method: immunoSEQ multiplex PCR. This sample carries more than 140,000 clones, approximately 80% of them seen once, and the ten largest clones take approximately 6.1%. The specimen was PBMCs. The receptor was derived from a man aged 30 to 39 in good health and CMV-seropositive. This chain connects TRBV6-5 to TRBJ2-7; 11 bases fit TRBD1. CDR3 in amino acids: CASKAPPGTGGEQYF. The CDR3 bases are TGTGCCAGCAAGGCCCCCCCCGGGACAGGGGGCGAGCAGTACTTC.